The 5 T cell receptor beta chains in this list originate from one sample, sequenced in a study of beta chain features in type 1 diabetes. TCRB transcripts that were expressed got sequenced, as all of the isolated RNA had been reverse transcribed. Repertoires were generated with immunoSEQ multiplex PCR, while TCRdb's copy carries only in-frame clones and drops some. The sample lists some 220,000 clones, under 13% occurring once. Sequencing used central memory CD4+ T cells from blood. The origin of the receptors is a man between 18 and 29 years old in good health.

This clone occurred many times. The chain uses TRBV5-6 and TRBJ2-5; D not resolved. Trimming left V 1 base short and J 7 bases short, with 8 bases between. This CDR3 is 12 amino acids long. Germline loops: CDR1 SGHDT, CDR2 YYEEEE. CDR3 residues: CASSLITGTQYF. In DNA, the CDR3 is TGTGCCAGCAGCTTGATTACGGGGACCCAGTACTTC.

As to this clone: The same CDR3 can be traced to other DNA sequences in this sample. The chain is built from TRBV19 and TRBJ2-5; D might be TRBD1 (5 bases). Germline loops: CDR1 LNHDA, CDR2 SQIVND (reference sequence). The CDR3 spans 13 residues. Deletions cut 6 bases from V and 1 base from J, with 9 bases between. The CDR3 region is CASSSGRQETQYF. In nucleotides, the CDR3 is TGTGCCAGTAGCTCAGGGCGCCAAGAGACCCAGTACTTC.

V and J are TRBV2 and TRBJ1-4, with unresolved D. Germline lookup yields CDR1 SNHLY and CDR2 FYNNEI. Trimming took 1 base from V and 7 from J, leaving 16 bases between them. There are 16 residues in the CDR3. CDR3 DNA sequence: TGTGCCAGCAGTGAAGTGTGGCAGGCCTTTGGTGAAAAACTGTTTTTT. It yields the protein CASSEVWQAFGEKLFF. The whole variable domain, remainder taken from reference TRBV2 and TRBJ1-4, is EPEVTQTPSHQVTQMGQEVILRCVPISNHLYFYWYRQILGQKVEFLVSFYNNEISEKSEIFDDQFSVERPDGSNFTLKIRSTKLEDSAMYFCASSEVWQAFGEKLFFGSGTQLSVL.

This clone turned up a few times. This rearrangement joins TRBV29-1 to TRBJ2-7; 8 nucleotides match TRBD2. This CDR3 has 13 residues. Germline V CDR1 and CDR2: SQVTM, ANQGSEA. Germline trimming cut 2 bases from V and 5 bases from J; bases unmatched to any gene: 5. In DNA form, the CDR3 reads TGCAGCGTTGAAAGCGCGGGAGGAGACGAGCAGTACTTC. Amino acid sequence: CSVESAGGDEQYF.

The V gene is TRBV30, the J gene TRBJ2-7; TRBD2 agrees at 7 bases. Trimming cost V 8 bases and J 4 bases; bases outside gene matches: 5. The CDR3 has 11 amino acids. The germline V gene encodes CDR1 GTSNPN and CDR2 SVGIG (reference sequence). CDR3 in DNA: TGTGCCGGGGGAGGGAATTACGAGCAGTACTTC. Translated: CAGGGNYEQYF.